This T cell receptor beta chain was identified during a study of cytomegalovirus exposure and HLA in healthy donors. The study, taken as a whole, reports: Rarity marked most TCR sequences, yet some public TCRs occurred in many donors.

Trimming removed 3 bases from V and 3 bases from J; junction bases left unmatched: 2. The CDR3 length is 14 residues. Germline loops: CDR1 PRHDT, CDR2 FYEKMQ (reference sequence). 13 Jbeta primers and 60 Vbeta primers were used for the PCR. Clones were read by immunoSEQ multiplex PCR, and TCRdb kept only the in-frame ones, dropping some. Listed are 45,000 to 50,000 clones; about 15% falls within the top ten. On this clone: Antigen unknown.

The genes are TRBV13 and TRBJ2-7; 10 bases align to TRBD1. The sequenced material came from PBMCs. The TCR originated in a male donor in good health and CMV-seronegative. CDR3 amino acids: CASSFGTGDYEQYF. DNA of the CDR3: TGTGCCAGCAGCTTTGGGACAGGGGACTACGAGCAGTACTTC.